This T cell receptor (beta chain) derives from a study of CD8+CD57+ T cells in acquired aplastic anemia listed by TCRdb under 2018. Looking at the study overall: A mean of around 3 ug of DNA, ranging from about 0.2 to 27.4 ug, was extracted from sorted CD4+ and CD8+ cells. An average of approximately 9.8 million reads for CD4+ cells and 12 million or so reads for CD8+ cells was obtained from healthy donor samples.

The germline V gene (reference sequence) sets CDR1 to LNHNV and CDR2 to YYDKDF. The CDR3 has 14 amino acids, counting the end cysteine and phenylalanine. Only CDR3 DNA is held: 42 bases, read in frame from base 1. Turning to this clonotype: No antigen is known for it. Compared with germline, one end of the junction differs, possibly owing to a read error.

Profiling of TCR beta VDJ combinations and CDR3 sequences used genomic DNA as the template. TCR repertoire sequencing was run on an Illumina HiSeq 2000. Per the source publication's procedure: TRBV/TRBJ rearrangement plots, CDR3 size and DJ length profiles, and Simpson's diversity index were used to assess repertoires. The immunodominant clone was defined as the most abundant DNA sequence in deep sequencing data. CDR3 amino acid sequences were screened for sharing across subjects and were compared with published repertoires and the VDJdb database. In TCRdb, the public reads were trimmed at Q25 with fastp and aligned with MiXCR, with productive beta chains retained. Each entry merges the rows of one CDR3 protein and shows their most common DNA and genes. TCRdb, not the authors, supplied the V and J calls. Recorded for this sample are 86,000 or so distinct CDR3 sequences; about 45% of them occurred a single time. The top ten clones comprise approximately 61% of the sample.

Study-wide findings and limitations: Around 27 CD8+ CDR3 sequences were found to be shared between patients and controls, but these sequences appeared to be highly expressed in patients and within the immunodominant clones of the patients. No significant difference in CD8+ Simpson's diversity was found between patients and healthy controls (P=0.060).

In this study, sorted CD4+ and CD8+ T cells from the blood of healthy subjects and of severe aplastic anemia patients had their TCR repertoires deep-sequenced. Ficoll-Paque density gradient centrifugation was used to isolate peripheral blood mononuclear cells. CD4+ and CD8+ T cells were sorted by FACS or magnetic beads before DNA extraction. Sequencing was performed on sorted CD4+, CD8+, or CD8+CD57+ T cells (not recorded which) from PBMCs. The V and J genes are TRBV15 and TRBJ2-1; 12 middle bases align to TRBD2. The sequence derives from a human donor in good health, serving as a control. CDR3 loop: CANSWTSGMNEKFF. The sequence in DNA is TGTGCCAACAGTTGGACTAGCGGGATGAATGAGAAGTTCTTC.